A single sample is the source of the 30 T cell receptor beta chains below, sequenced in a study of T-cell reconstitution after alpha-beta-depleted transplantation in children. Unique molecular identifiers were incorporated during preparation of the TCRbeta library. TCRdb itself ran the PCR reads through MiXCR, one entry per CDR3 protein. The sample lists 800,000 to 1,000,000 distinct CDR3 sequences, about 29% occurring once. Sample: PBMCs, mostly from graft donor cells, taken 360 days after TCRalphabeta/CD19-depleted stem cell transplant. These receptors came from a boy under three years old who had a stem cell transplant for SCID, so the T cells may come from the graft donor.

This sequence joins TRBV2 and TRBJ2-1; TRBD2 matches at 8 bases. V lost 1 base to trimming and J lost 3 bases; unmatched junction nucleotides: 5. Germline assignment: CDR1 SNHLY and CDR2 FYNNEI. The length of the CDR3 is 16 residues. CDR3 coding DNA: TGTGCCAGCAGTGAAGGCGGGACTAGATTCTACAATGAGCAGTTCTTC. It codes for CASSEGGTRFYNEQFF.

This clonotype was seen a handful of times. DNA of the CDR3: TGTGCCAGCAGCGTAGCCAGGGGTAGTTTCAATGAGCAGTTCTTC. Its protein product is CASSVARGSFNEQFF. The chain uses TRBV9 and TRBJ2-1, with D maybe TRBD1 (6 bases). Trimming left V 0 bases short and J 6 bases short, with 13 bases between. CDR1 SGDLS and CDR2 YYNGEE come from the germline V gene. The CDR3 loop spans 15 amino acids. The full variable domain, its missing parts supplied by reference TRBV9 and TRBJ2-1, is DSGVTQTPKHLITATGQRVTLRCSPRSGDLSVYWYQQSLDQGLQFLIQYYNGEERAKGNILERFSAQQFPDLHSELNLSSLELGDSALYFCASSVARGSFNEQFFGPGTRLTVL.

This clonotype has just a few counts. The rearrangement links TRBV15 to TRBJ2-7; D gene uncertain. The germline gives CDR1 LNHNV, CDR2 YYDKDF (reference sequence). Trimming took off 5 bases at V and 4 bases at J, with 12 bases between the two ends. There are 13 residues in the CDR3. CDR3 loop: CATSPVNFYEQYF. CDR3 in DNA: TGTGCCACCAGCCCGGTTAACTTTTACGAGCAGTACTTC.

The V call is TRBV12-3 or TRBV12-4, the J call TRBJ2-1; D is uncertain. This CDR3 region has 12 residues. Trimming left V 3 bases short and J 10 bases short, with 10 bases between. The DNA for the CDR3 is TGTGCCAGCAGTTTTCTGCCCGGAGAGCAGTTCTTC. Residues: CASSFLPGEQFF.

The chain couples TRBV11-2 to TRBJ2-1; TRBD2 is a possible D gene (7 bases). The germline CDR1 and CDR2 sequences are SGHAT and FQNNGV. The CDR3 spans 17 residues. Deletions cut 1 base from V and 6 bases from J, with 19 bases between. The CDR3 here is CASSLVVSWGGPNEQFF. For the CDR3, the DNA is TGTGCCAGCAGCTTAGTAGTATCGTGGGGGGGCCCCAATGAGCAGTTCTTC.

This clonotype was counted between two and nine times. The CDR3 DNA is TGTGCCAGGAACCGACCGCTGAGCTCCTACGAGCAGTACTTC. Its translation: CARNRPLSSYEQYF. The genes are TRBV27 and TRBJ2-7, with D uncertain. The CDR3 is 14 amino acids. V lost 9 bases to trimming and J lost 0 bases, with 15 bases between them. Per the germline V gene, CDR1 is MNHEY and CDR2 is SMNVEV (reference sequence).

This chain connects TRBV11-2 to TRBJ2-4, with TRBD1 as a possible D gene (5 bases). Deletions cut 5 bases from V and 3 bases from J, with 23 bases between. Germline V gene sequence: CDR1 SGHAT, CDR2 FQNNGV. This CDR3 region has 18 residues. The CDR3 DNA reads TGTGCCAGCAGCCAAATCCTAGGGGTGCAGAAAGGCAAAAACATTCAGTACTTC. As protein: CASSQILGVQKGKNIQYF.

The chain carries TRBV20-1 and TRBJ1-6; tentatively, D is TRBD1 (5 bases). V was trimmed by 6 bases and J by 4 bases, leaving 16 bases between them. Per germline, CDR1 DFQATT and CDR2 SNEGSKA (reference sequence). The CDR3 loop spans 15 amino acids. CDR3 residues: CSAPEGLSYNSPLHF. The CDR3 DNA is TGCAGTGCCCCCGAGGGGCTAAGTTATAATTCACCCCTCCACTTT.

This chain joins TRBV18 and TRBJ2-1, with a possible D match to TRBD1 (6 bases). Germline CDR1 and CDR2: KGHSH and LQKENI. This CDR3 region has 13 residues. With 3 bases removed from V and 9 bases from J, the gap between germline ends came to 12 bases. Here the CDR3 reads CASSPPGVGEQFF. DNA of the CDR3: TGTGCCAGCTCACCGCCAGGGGTGGGTGAGCAGTTCTTC.

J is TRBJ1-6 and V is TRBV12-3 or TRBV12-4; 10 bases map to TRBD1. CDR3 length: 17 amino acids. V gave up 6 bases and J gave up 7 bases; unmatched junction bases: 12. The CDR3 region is CASSRETGGMGNSPLHF. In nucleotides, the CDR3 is TGTGCCAGCAGCCGCGAGACAGGGGGCATGGGGAATTCACCCCTCCACTTT.

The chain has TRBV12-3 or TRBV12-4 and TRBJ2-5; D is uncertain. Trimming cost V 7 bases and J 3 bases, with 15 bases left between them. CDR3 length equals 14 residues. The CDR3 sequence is CASTKWSRKETQYF. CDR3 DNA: TGTGCCAGCACTAAGTGGAGTAGAAAAGAGACCCAGTACTTC.

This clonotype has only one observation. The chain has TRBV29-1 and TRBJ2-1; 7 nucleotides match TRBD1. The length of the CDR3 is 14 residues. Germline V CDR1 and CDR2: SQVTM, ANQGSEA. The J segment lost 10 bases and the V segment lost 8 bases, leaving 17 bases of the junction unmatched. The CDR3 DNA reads TGCAGCTCACGAAGGACAGGTCGGGGAACCGAGCAGTTCTTC. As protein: CSSRRTGRGTEQFF.

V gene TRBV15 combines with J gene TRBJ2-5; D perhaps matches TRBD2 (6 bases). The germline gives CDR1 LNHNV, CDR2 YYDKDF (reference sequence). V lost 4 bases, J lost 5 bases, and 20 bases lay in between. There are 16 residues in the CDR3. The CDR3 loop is CATSTETPGGDETQYF. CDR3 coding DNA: TGTGCCACCAGCACTGAAACACCCGGAGGGGATGAGACCCAGTACTTC.

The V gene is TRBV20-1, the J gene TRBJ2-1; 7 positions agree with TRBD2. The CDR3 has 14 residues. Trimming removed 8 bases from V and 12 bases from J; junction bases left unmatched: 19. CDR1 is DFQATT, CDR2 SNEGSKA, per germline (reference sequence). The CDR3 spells CSSPPGLLNEGQFF. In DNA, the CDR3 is TGCAGTTCCCCGCCGGGACTACTGAATGAAGGGCAGTTCTTC.

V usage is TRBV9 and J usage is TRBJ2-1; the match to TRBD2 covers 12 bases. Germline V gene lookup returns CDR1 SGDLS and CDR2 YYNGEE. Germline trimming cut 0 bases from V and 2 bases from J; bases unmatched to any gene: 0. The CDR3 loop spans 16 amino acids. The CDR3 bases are TGTGCCAGCAGCGTAGCTAGCGGGGGGGCCTACAATGAGCAGTTCTTC. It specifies CASSVASGGAYNEQFF.

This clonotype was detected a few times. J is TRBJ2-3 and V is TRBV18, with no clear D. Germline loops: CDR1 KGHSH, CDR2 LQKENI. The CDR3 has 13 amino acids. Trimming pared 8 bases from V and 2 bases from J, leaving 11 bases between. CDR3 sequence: CASSPRYTDTQYF. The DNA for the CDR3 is TGTGCCAGCAGTCCACGGTACACAGATACGCAGTATTTT.

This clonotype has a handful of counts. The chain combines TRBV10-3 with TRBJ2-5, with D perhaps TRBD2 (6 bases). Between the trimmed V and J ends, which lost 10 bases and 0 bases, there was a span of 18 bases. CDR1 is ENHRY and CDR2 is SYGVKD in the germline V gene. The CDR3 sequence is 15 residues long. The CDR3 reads CATTHSPGDQETQYF. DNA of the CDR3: TGTGCCACGACCCACAGCCCGGGAGACCAAGAGACCCAGTACTTC.

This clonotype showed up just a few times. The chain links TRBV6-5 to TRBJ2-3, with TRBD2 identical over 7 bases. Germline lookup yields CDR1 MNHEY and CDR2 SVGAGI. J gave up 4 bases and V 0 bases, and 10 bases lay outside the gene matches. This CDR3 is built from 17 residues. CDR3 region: CASSYSAISGGPDTQYF. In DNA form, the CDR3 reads TGTGCCAGCAGTTACTCTGCTATATCGGGGGGTCCAGATACGCAGTATTTT.

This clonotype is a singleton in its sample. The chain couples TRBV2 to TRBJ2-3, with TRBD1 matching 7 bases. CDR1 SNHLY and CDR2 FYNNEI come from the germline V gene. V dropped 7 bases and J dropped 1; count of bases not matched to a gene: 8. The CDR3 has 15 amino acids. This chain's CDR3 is CASINGQARTDTQYF. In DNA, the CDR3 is TGTGCCAGCATCAACGGACAGGCCCGCACAGATACGCAGTATTTT.

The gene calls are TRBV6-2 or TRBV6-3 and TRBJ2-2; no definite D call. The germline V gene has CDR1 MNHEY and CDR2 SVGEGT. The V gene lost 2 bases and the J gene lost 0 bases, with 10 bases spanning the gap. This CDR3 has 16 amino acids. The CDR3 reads CASSYVGIANTGELFF. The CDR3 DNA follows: TGTGCCAGCAGTTACGTAGGAATCGCGAACACCGGGGAGCTGTTTTTT.

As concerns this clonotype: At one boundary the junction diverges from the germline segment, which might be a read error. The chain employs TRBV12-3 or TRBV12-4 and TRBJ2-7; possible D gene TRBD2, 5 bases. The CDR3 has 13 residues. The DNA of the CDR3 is TGTGCCAGCAGAACCCGGGGATCCTACGAGGAGTACTTC. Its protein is CASRTRGSYEEYF.

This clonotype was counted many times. The CDR3 sequence is CASRPQAGLGPETQYF. CDR3 coding DNA: TGTGCCAGCCGCCCACAGGCTGGTTTGGGTCCAGAGACCCAGTACTTC. The chain uses TRBV11-2 and TRBJ2-5, with a possible D match to TRBD1 (5 bases). CDR3 length: 16 amino acids. Per the germline V gene, CDR1 is SGHAT and CDR2 is FQNNGV. V gave up 8 bases and J gave up 4 bases, with 23 bases separating them. The full variable domain, completed using reference TRBV11-2 and TRBJ2-5, is EAGVAQSPRYKIIEKRQSVAFWCNPISGHATLYWYQQILGQGPKLLIQFQNNGVVDDSQLPKDRFSAERLKGVDSTLKIQPAKLEDSAVYLCASRPQAGLGPETQYFGPGTRLLVL.

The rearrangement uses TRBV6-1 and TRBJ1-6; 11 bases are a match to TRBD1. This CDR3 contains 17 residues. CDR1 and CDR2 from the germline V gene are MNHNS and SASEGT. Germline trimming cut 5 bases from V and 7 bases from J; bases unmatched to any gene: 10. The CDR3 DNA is TGTGCCAGCAGTCTAGGACAGGGGGCGCGGGGAAATTCACCCCTCCACTTT. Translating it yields CASSLGQGARGNSPLHF.

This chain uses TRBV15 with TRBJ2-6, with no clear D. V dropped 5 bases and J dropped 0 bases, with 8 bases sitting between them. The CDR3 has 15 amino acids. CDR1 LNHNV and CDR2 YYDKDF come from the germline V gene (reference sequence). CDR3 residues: CATSGIASGANVLTF. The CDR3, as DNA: TGTGCCACCAGCGGAATCGCCTCTGGGGCCAACGTCCTGACTTTC.

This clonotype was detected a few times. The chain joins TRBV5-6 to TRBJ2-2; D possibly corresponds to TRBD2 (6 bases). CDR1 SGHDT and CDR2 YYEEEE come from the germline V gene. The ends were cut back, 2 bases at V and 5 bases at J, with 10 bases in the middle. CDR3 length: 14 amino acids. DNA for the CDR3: TGTGCCAGCAGCTTTGGAGGGCGGACCGGGGAGCTGTTTTTT. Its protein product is CASSFGGRTGELFF.

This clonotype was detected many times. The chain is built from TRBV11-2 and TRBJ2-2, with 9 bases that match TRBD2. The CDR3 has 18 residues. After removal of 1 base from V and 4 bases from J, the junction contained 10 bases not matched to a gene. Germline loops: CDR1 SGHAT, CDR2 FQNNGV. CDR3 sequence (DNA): TGTGCCAGCAGCTTAGGATCAGCGACTAGCGGTCGCACCGGGGAGCTGTTTTTT. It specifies CASSLGSATSGRTGELFF. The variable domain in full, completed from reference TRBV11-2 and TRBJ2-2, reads EAGVAQSPRYKIIEKRQSVAFWCNPISGHATLYWYQQILGQGPKLLIQFQNNGVVDDSQLPKDRFSAERLKGVDSTLKIQPAKLEDSAVYLCASSLGSATSGRTGELFFGEGSRLTVL.

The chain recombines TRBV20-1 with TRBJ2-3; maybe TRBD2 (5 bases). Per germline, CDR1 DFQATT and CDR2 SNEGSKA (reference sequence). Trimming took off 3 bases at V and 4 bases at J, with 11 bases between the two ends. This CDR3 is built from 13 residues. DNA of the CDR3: TGCAGTGCTAGGGCTAGCCCACCAGATACGCAGTATTTT. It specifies CSARASPPDTQYF.

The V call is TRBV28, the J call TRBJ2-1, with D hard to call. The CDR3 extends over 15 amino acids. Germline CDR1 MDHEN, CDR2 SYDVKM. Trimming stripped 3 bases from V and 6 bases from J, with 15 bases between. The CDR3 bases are TGTGCCAGCAGTTTCAATTGGCATGGTTCCAATGAGCAGTTCTTC. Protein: CASSFNWHGSNEQFF.

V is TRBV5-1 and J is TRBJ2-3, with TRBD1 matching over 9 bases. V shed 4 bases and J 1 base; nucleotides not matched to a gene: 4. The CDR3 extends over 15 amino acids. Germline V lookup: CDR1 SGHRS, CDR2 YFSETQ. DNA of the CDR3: TGCGCCAGCAGCGGCCGGGACAGGGGCACAGATACGCAGTATTTT. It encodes CASSGRDRGTDTQYF. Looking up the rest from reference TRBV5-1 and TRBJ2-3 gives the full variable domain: KAGVTQTPRYLIKTRGQQVTLSCSPISGHRSVSWYQQTPGQGLQFLFEYFSETQRNKGNFPGRFSGRQFSNSRSEMNVSTLELGDSALYLCASSGRDRGTDTQYFGPGTRLTVL.

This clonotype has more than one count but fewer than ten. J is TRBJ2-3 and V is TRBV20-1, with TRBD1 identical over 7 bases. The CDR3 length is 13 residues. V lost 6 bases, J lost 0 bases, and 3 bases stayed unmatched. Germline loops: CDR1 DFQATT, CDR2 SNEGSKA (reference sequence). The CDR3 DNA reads TGCAGTGCACCGGGACAGAGCACAGATACGCAGTATTTT. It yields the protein CSAPGQSTDTQYF.